A single sample gave rise to the 20 T cell receptor beta chains below, sequenced in a study of blood T cell repertoires in COVID-19. This table comes from immunoSEQ multiplex PCR, and its TCRdb copy is limited to in-frame clones, with some not included. The repertoire has some 300,000 clones, roughly 90% of them found once; the top ten carry roughly 2.9%. The sequencing sample was made of PBMCs or T cells enriched from blood (not recorded which). The receptors come from a woman between 45 and 60 years old who had been exposed to COVID-19.

The chain recombines TRBV18 with TRBJ1-4; TRBD1 matches 7 bases. J lost 6 bases, V lost 6 bases, and 7 bases had no gene match. CDR1 KGHSH and CDR2 LQKENI come from the germline V gene. The CDR3 is made up of 14 amino acids. CDR3 in DNA: TGTGCCAGCTCCGAAGGGGGCCAGTATGAAAAACTGTTTTTT. Residues: CASSEGGQYEKLFF.

This clone was observed once. This chain links TRBV19 with TRBJ2-1; D might be TRBD2 (6 bases). The CDR3 is 16 residues long. Germline V gene sequence: CDR1 LNHDA, CDR2 SQIVND (reference sequence). The ends were cut back, 1 base at V and 9 bases at J, with 19 bases in the middle. The CDR3 sequence is CASSIVPPAMRGEQFF. The CDR3 DNA is TGTGCCAGTAGTATAGTCCCCCCAGCCATGCGGGGTGAGCAGTTCTTC. The entire variable domain, with the rest obtained from reference TRBV19 and TRBJ2-1, is as follows: DGGITQSPKYLFRKEGQNVTLSCEQNLNHDAMYWYRQDPGQGLRLIYYSQIVNDFQKGDIAEGYSVSREKKESFPLTVTSAQKNPTAFYLCASSIVPPAMRGEQFFGPGTRLTVL.

The V gene is TRBV28, the J gene TRBJ1-3; the D is unclear. The ends were cut back, 2 bases at V and 11 bases at J, with 10 bases in the middle. The germline CDR1 and CDR2 sequences are MDHEN and SYDVKM. This CDR3 is built from 12 residues. The CDR3 is CASSLRVGAIYF. The CDR3 DNA reads TGTGCCAGCAGTTTACGGGTGGGAGCCATATATTTT.

The genes are TRBV10-2 and TRBJ2-7; 13 bases agree with TRBD2. V lost 4 bases and J lost 3; bases outside the gene matches: 3. The germline V gene has CDR1 WSHSY and CDR2 SAAADI. This CDR3 comprises 15 residues. The CDR3 region is CASSGTSGGHYEQYF. The DNA of the CDR3 is TGCGCCAGCAGTGGGACTAGCGGGGGCCACTACGAGCAGTACTTC.

The V call is TRBV5-5, the J call TRBJ2-2; D remains ambiguous. In germline, CDR1 is SGHKS, CDR2 YYEKEE (reference sequence). The length of the CDR3 is 12 residues. Between the trimmed V and J ends, which lost 0 bases and 7 bases, there was a span of 4 bases. The DNA of the CDR3 is TGTGCCAGCAGCTTGGATATCGGGGAGCTGTTTTTT. Its protein is CASSLDIGELFF.

In the case of this clone: The junction differs from germline at one of its ends, possibly a read error. This CDR3 reads CATSLSGADTSGYTF. CDR3 bases: TGCGCCACCAGCTTATCAGGGGCCGATACTTCTGGCTACACCTTC. The chain employs TRBV4-1 and TRBJ1-2, with D perhaps TRBD1 (6 bases). The germline CDR1 and CDR2 sequences are MGHRA and YSYEKL. The CDR3 spans 15 residues.

This clone has just a few counts. This chain joins TRBV7-9 and TRBJ2-7; 10 bases align to TRBD1. Germline CDR1 is SEHNR and CDR2 is FQNEAQ (reference sequence). The CDR3 length is 15 residues. V lost 4 bases to trimming and J lost 6 bases; unmatched junction nucleotides: 9. This CDR3 reads CASSYHGTGEREQYF. DNA for the CDR3: TGTGCCAGCAGCTACCACGGGACAGGGGAGCGCGAGCAGTACTTC. Full variable domain (missing parts from reference TRBV7-9 and TRBJ2-7): DTGVSQNPRHKITKRGQNVTFRCDPISEHNRLYWYRQTLGQGPEFLTYFQNEAQLEKSRLLSDRFSAERPKGSFSTLEIQRTEQGDSAMYLCASSYHGTGEREQYFGPGTRLTVT.

The chain links TRBV28 to TRBJ1-4; possibly TRBD1 for D (6 bases). Trimming shortened V by 7 bases and J by 11 bases, and 14 bases separated the two germline ends. The CDR3 spans 12 residues. In germline, CDR1 is MDHEN, CDR2 SYDVKM. Written as DNA, the CDR3 is TGTGCCAGCAATGAGGGGGGGAATAAACTGTTTTTT. Protein product: CASNEGGNKLFF.

The chain is built from TRBV28 and TRBJ1-4; D is ambiguous. The CDR3 sequence is 14 residues long. Between the trimmed V and J ends, which lost 4 bases and 4 bases, there was a span of 10 bases. The germline V gene encodes CDR1 MDHEN and CDR2 SYDVKM. As DNA, the CDR3 is TGTGCCAGCAGTTCGGGCGGGATTAATGAAAAACTGTTTTTT. Protein product: CASSSGGINEKLFF.

V usage is TRBV18 and J usage is TRBJ1-5; D ambiguous. The ends were cut back, 5 bases at V and 12 bases at J, with 17 bases in the middle. The germline gives CDR1 KGHSH, CDR2 LQKENI. The CDR3 has 13 amino acids. The CDR3 DNA reads TGTGCCAGCTCAGGAGATGCAAACCACGACCAGCATTTT. Its protein is CASSGDANHDQHF. The full variable domain, its missing parts supplied by reference TRBV18 and TRBJ1-5, is NAGVMQNPRHLVRRRGQEARLRCSPMKGHSHVYWYRQLPEEGLKFMVYLQKENIIDESGMPKERFSAEFPKEGPSILRIQQVVRGDSAAYFCASSGDANHDQHFGDGTRLSIL.

The genes are TRBV15 and TRBJ1-2, with TRBD1 identical over 8 bases. CDR1 is LNHNV, CDR2 YYDKDF, per germline (reference sequence). CDR3 size: 13 residues. V gave up 8 bases and J gave up 4 bases; unmatched junction bases: 6. CDR3 amino acids: CATGSGTGYGYTF. CDR3 nucleotides: TGTGCCACCGGCTCCGGGACAGGCTATGGCTACACCTTC.

The chain carries TRBV7-9 and TRBJ2-5; D call uncertain. Germline assignment: CDR1 SEHNR and CDR2 FQNEAQ (reference sequence). Trimming removed 2 bases at V and 13 bases at J, with 17 bases between. There are 13 residues in the CDR3. CDR3 DNA: TGTGCCAGCAGCTTATCAGAACTCGACGACTCGTACTTC. Translated: CASSLSELDDSYF.

This chain joins TRBV19 and TRBJ1-2; 10 nucleotides match TRBD1. With 3 bases clipped from V and 8 bases from J, the junction kept 6 bases outside the gene matches. CDR3 length: 14 amino acids. CDR1 and CDR2 from the germline V gene are LNHDA and SQIVND (reference sequence). As DNA, the CDR3 is TGTGCCAGTAGTATCCCGGGACAGGGGAGAGGCTACACCTTC. Protein product: CASSIPGQGRGYTF.

This chain connects TRBV11-3 to TRBJ2-3, with 7 bases matching TRBD2. In germline, CDR1 is SGHNT, CDR2 YENEEA. Trimming took 5 bases from V and 1 from J; bases not matched to a gene: 3. The CDR3 runs 14 residues. The CDR3 coding sequence is TGTGCCAGCAGCGTAAGCGGGGGCACAGATACGCAGTATTTT. Protein sequence: CASSVSGGTDTQYF. Complete variable domain (other parts from reference TRBV11-3 and TRBJ2-3): EAGVVQSPRYKIIEKKQPVAFWCNPISGHNTLYWYLQNLGQGPELLIRYENEEAVDDSQLPKDRFSAERLKGVDSTLKIQPAELGDSAVYLCASSVSGGTDTQYFGPGTRLTVL.

This clone was found once. This chain uses TRBV29-1 with TRBJ2-5, with a possible D match to TRBD1 (5 bases). Per germline, CDR1 SQVTM and CDR2 ANQGSEA. The ends were cut back, 3 bases at V and 5 bases at J, with 13 bases in the middle. The length of the CDR3 is 13 residues. The DNA for the CDR3 is TGCAGCGTTGATCGAACGCAGGGCGAGACCCAGTACTTC. Amino acids: CSVDRTQGETQYF.

The rearrangement joins TRBV2 to TRBJ1-4; D not resolved. Germline-derived CDR1 and CDR2 are SNHLY and FYNNEI. V lost 9 bases and J lost 0, with 11 bases in between. This CDR3 contains 14 residues. CDR3 residues: CASLSGSTNEKLFF. The CDR3 bases are TGTGCCAGTCTTTCGGGGTCAACTAATGAAAAACTGTTTTTT.

The rearrangement uses TRBV13 and TRBJ2-7; 9 bases match TRBD2. The CDR3 totals 15 residues. The trim removed 5 bases at V and 1 base at J, leaving 6 bases unmatched. Germline V gives CDR1 PRHDT, CDR2 FYEKMQ (reference sequence). The DNA of the CDR3 is TGTGCCAGCAGCCTACCGGGACTAGCTTCCTACGAGCAGTACTTC. As protein: CASSLPGLASYEQYF.

V gene TRBV2 combines with J gene TRBJ2-7; D is perhaps TRBD1 (5 bases). Germline CDR1 is SNHLY and CDR2 is FYNNEI. This CDR3 is 14 amino acids long. V lost 7 bases and J 1 base, leaving 14 bases between the germline ends. The CDR3 here is CASIVRALSYEQYF. DNA for the CDR3: TGTGCCAGCATTGTCAGGGCCTTGTCCTACGAGCAGTACTTC.

The rearrangement uses TRBV3-1 (or the pseudogene TRBV3-2) and TRBJ2-2; D not certain. The germline V gene encodes CDR1 LGHDT and CDR2 YNNKEL (reference sequence). The CDR3 loop spans 14 amino acids. V was pared by 3 bases and J by 6 bases, with 11 bases between. The CDR3 loop reads CASSHYYFSGELFF. CDR3 bases: TGTGCCAGCAGCCACTATTATTTCTCCGGGGAGCTGTTTTTT.

V and J are TRBV2 and TRBJ1-5; D is ambiguous. Trimming removed 3 bases from V and 0 bases from J, with 9 bases in between. There are 15 residues in the CDR3. Per the germline V gene, CDR1 is SNHLY and CDR2 is FYNNEI. The CDR3 coding sequence is TGTGCCAGCAGTGATTCCACAGATAGCAATCAGCCCCAGCATTTT. Amino acid sequence: CASSDSTDSNQPQHF.